Listed here is a single T cell receptor beta chain. This clonotype was seen ten or more times. Its antigen has not been determined. No clone much larger than this one lies a single base away; base qualities are absent. This record comes from a study of T cells in Graves' hyperthyroidism and ophthalmopathy (dated by TCRdb to the late 2010s). Background on the whole study: Peripheral blood was collected at initial diagnosis, before any treatment. A discovery cohort of about a hundred patients, roughly 45 with Graves' ophthalmopathy and approximately 55 with stable Graves' hyperthyroidism, was used to find distinguishing TCR V-J signatures. Whether ophthalmopathy could be predicted prospectively was tested in an independent validation cohort made up of roughly 20 hyperthyroidism patients plus 17 patients who later progressed to ophthalmopathy. The 75 to 100 discovery patients were randomly split 7:3 into training and test sets. Thyroid tissue and blood T-cell repertoires from about six Graves' hyperthyroidism patients were also compared in the study. Following sampling, methimazole starting at 30 mg daily was given to hyperthyroidism patients, and high-dose intravenous methylprednisolone was given to ophthalmopathy patients. According to the paper, TCR Vbeta CDR3 sequencing was carried out on roughly 130 peripheral blood samples, which came from approximately 43 ophthalmopathy, some 73 hyperthyroidism and approximately 17 progressor patients. The full study reports these points: In validation, the model predicted progression to ophthalmopathy with 55% to 71% sensitivity and over 72% specificity, a median of around 6.6 months before onset. Sample size was not statistically predetermined, and blinding of investigators to group allocation was not performed. Most expanded thyroid clonotypes (frequency above 0.001) were also found in blood, which suggests that blood repertoires may mirror thyroid immune responses. A 13 V-J signature model separated ophthalmopathy from stable hyperthyroidism, with about 88% sensitivity and 81% to 83% specificity in cross-validation and 80%/75% in testing.

Looking up the germline V gene yields CDR1 MGHDK and CDR2 SYGVNS. Ends trimmed: V by 8 bases, J by 2 bases; bases unmatched to a gene: 11. CDR3 length: 16 amino acids, cysteine to phenylalanine. CDR3 DNA is the only sequence kept; it has 48 bases, read in frame from the first base. Stable Graves' hyperthyroidism was defined as the absence of progression to ophthalmopathy over 18 months of follow-up. Hyperthyroidism patients were newly diagnosed, with disease duration under 2 months, and aged 18 to 65 years. The study excluded patients with uncontrolled infections, other autoimmune diseases, pregnancy or lactation. Clinical symptoms, serum thyroxine and TRAb, thyroid ultrasound, and orbital computed tomography formed the basis for the diagnoses. Ficoll-Paque density gradient centrifugation was used to isolate PBMCs from about 9 ml of fresh peripheral blood. Total RNA was extracted with Trizol reagent, and quality was checked on an Agilent 2100 Bioanalyzer.

The TCR beta CDR3 regions were amplified from RNA transcripts. For the first round of RT-PCR on the TCR CDR3, the HTBI primer set was used together with the Qiagen OneStep RT-PCR kit. Libraries were constructed in a second round of multiplex PCR, after which size selection and purification were carried out. Paired-end sequencing of the libraries was performed with 100 bp reads on an Illumina HiSeq2000. Processing in the source paper ran as follows. SOAPnuke was used to process the raw data, throwing out any read that contained adapters or uncalled bases, had a mean Phred below 15, or lacked an exact constant-primer or identifier match. COPE v1.2.5 was used to merge high-quality paired reads, and clonotypes were defined as unique nucleotide sequences. MiTCR v1.1 was used to align the clonotypes against IMGT TRBV, TRBD and TRBJ reference segments. Only V-J combinations with frequency above 0.0001, covering approximately 99% of repertoires, were analysed. The TCS score was defined as F50 (clonal expansion) divided by E x V (chaos), with BLOSUM62-based TCRdist calculated between CDR3 peptides within each V-J. Welch's t-statistics and random forest reduced just over 500 V-J features to about 13, which were used in a naive Bayes classifier (R e1071). TCRdb itself trimmed the public reads at Q25 with fastp, ran MiXCR and retained productive beta chains. Rows with a matching CDR3 protein are joined into one entry that keeps the most common DNA and genes. These V and J calls rely on TCRdb rather than the paper's analysis. This sample gives around 300,000 distinct CDR3 sequences in total; roughly 15% of them show up just once. The ten top clones hold 7.9% of the sample.

In this chain, TRBV25-1 is recombined with TRBJ1-5, with 8 bases matching TRBD1. Sample: blood. The clonotype originates from a woman in her 40s with Graves' hyperthyroidism. The base sequence is TGTGCCAGCTTAGAAATACCGGACAGGGGCAATCAGCCCCAGCATTTT. This yields the protein CASLEIPDRGNQPQHF.